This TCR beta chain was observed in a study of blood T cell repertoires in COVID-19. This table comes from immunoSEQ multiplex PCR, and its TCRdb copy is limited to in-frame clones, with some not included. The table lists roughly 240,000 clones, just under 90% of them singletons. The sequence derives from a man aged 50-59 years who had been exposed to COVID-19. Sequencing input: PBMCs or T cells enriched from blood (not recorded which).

The CDR3 spells CASSTPTGRVTQYF. The CDR3, as DNA: TGTGCCAGCAGCACCCCGACAGGGCGGGTGACCCAGTACTTC. The V and J genes are TRBV6-5 and TRBJ2-5; 7 nucleotides align to TRBD1. Germline CDR1 reads MNHEY; CDR2 reads SVGAGI. The CDR3 loop spans 14 amino acids. V shed 6 bases and J 7 bases; nucleotides not matched to a gene: 11.